This T cell receptor (beta chain) is drawn from a study of cytomegalovirus exposure and HLA in healthy donors. Worth noting for this clone: What it recognizes is unknown.

The assay was immunoSEQ multiplex PCR, and TCRdb's table has in-frame clones only and misses some. The repertoire has some 180,000 clones, about 89% of them found once; the top ten carry 6% to 8%. The donors were members of the validation cohort, which comprised about 130 subjects and was separate from the first cohort of roughly 700 subjects. CDR3 length equals 14 residues. Germline V gene lookup returns CDR1 MNHEY and CDR2 SVGAGI. Trimming shortened V by 6 bases and J by 7 bases, and 18 bases separated the two germline ends. General study results and limits: In vitro data verified three CMV-associated chains as specific for CMV antigens. Cytomegalovirus-associated status was assigned to 150 to 200 TCR beta chains.

The origin of this receptor is a man aged 25-45 years in good health and CMV-seropositive. Specimen: PBMCs. The chain is built from TRBV6-5 and TRBJ1-2, with D possibly TRBD1 on 6 matching bases. The CDR3 region has the DNA TGTGCCAGCAGAAAAGAAACAGGGTACGGTGGCTACACCTTC. Encoded protein: CASRKETGYGGYTF.